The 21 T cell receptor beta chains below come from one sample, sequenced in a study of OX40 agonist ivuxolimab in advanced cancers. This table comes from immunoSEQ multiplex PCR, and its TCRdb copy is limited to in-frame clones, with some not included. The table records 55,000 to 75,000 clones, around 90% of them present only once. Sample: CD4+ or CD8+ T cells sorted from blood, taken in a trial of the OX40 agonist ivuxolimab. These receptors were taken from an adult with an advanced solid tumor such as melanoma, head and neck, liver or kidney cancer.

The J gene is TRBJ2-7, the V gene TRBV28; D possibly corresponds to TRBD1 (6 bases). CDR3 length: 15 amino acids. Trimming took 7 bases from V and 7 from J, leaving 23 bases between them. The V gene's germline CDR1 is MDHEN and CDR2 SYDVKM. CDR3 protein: CASIPRGSGVGEQYF. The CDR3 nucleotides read TGTGCCAGCATCCCCCGGGGCTCAGGGGTGGGGGAGCAGTACTTC.

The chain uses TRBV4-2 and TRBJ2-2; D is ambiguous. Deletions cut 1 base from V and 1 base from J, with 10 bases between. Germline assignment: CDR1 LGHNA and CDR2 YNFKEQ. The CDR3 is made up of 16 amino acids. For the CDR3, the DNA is TGTGCCAGCAGCCAAGTCGGCAGTAAGAACACCGGGGAGCTGTTTTTT. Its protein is CASSQVGSKNTGELFF.

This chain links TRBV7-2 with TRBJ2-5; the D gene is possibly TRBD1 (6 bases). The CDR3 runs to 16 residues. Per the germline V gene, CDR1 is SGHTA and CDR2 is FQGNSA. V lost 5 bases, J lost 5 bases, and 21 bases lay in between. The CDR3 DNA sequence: TGTGCCAGCAGCCCTGACAGGCGTTACCTCGGGGAGACCCAGTACTTC. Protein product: CASSPDRRYLGETQYF. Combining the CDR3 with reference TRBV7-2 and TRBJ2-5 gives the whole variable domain GAGVSQSPSNKVTEKGKDVELRCDPISGHTALYWYRQSLGQGLEFLIYFQGNSAPDKSGLPSDRFSAERTGGSVSTLTIQRTQQEDSAVYLCASSPDRRYLGETQYFGPGTRLLVL.

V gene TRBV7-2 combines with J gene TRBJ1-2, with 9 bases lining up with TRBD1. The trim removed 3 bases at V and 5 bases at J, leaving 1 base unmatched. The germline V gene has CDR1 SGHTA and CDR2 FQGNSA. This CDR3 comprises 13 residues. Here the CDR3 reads CASSFGTGYGYTF. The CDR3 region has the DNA TGTGCCAGCAGCTTCGGGACAGGGTATGGCTACACCTTC. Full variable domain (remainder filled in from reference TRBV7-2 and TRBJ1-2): GAGVSQSPSNKVTEKGKDVELRCDPISGHTALYWYRQSLGQGLEFLIYFQGNSAPDKSGLPSDRFSAERTGGSVSTLTIQRTQQEDSAVYLCASSFGTGYGYTFGSGTRLTVV.

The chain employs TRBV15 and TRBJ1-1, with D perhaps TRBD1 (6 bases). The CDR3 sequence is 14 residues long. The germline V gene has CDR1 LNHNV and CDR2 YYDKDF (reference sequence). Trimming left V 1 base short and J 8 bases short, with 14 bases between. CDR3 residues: CATSRAGAWGEAFF. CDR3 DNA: TGTGCCACCAGCAGAGCGGGGGCATGGGGGGAAGCTTTCTTT.

As DNA, the CDR3 is TGTGCCAGCTGCAGAGGAGGATCCTATGGCTACACCTTC. It specifies CASCRGGSYGYTF. The chain links TRBV28 to TRBJ1-2; no clear D gene. V lost 8 bases and J 4 bases, leaving 14 bases between the germline ends. CDR3 size: 13 residues. Germline CDR1 MDHEN, CDR2 SYDVKM.

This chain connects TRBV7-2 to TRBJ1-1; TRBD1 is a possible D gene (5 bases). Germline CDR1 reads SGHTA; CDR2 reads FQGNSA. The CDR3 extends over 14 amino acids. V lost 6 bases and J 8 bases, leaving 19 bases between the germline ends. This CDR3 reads CASSPKGRVGEAFF. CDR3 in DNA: TGTGCCAGCAGTCCCAAGGGACGAGTAGGAGAAGCTTTCTTT. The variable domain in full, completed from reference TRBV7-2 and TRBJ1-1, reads GAGVSQSPSNKVTEKGKDVELRCDPISGHTALYWYRQSLGQGLEFLIYFQGNSAPDKSGLPSDRFSAERTGGSVSTLTIQRTQQEDSAVYLCASSPKGRVGEAFFGQGTRLTVV.

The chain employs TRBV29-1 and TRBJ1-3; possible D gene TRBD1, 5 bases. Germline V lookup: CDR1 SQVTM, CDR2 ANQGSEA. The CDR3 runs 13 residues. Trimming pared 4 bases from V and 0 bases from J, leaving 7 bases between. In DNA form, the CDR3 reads TGCAGCGTTGTTGACAGCTCTGGAAACACCATATATTTT. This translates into CSVVDSSGNTIYF.

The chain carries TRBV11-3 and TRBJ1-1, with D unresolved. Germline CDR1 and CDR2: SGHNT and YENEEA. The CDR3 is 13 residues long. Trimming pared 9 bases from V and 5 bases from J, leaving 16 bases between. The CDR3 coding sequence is TGTGCCAGTTCATATGGGCGCGAAACTGAAGCTTTCTTT. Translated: CASSYGRETEAFF.

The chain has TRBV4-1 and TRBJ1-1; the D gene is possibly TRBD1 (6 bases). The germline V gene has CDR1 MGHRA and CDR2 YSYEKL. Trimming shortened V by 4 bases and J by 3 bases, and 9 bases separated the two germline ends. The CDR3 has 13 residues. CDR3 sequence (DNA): TGCGCCAGCAGCCTTCACAGGGACACTGAAGCTTTCTTT. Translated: CASSLHRDTEAFF.

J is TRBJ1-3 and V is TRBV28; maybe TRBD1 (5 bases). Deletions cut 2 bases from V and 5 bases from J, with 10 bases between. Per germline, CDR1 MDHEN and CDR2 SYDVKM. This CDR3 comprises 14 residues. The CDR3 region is CASSLMGVRNTIYF. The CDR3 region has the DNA TGTGCCAGCAGTTTAATGGGGGTACGAAACACCATATATTTT.

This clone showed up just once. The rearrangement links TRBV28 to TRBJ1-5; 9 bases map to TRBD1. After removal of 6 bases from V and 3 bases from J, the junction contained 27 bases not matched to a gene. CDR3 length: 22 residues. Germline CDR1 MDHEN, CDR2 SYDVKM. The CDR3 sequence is CASRPLPGTGRGEGGPNQPQHF. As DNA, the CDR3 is TGTGCCAGCAGACCACTACCGGGGACAGGGCGCGGGGAGGGGGGCCCCAATCAGCCCCAGCATTTT.

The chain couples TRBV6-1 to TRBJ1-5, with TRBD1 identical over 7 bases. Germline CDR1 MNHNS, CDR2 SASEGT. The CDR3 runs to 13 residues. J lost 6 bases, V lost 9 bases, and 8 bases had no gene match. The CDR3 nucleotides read TGTGCCAGTAATTGGGACAGAGTTCAGCCCCAGCATTTT. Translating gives CASNWDRVQPQHF.

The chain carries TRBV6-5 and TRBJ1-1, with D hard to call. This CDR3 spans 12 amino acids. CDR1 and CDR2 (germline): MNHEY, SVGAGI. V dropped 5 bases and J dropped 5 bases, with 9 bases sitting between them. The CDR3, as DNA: TGTGCCAGCAGTGTCAGAGGGACTGAAGCTTTCTTT. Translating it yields CASSVRGTEAFF.

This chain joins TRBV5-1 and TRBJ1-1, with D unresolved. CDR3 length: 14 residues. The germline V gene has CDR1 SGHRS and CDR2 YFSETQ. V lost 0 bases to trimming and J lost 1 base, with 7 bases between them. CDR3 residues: CASSLETGNTEAFF. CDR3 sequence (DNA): TGCGCCAGCAGCTTGGAAACGGGGAACACTGAAGCTTTCTTT.

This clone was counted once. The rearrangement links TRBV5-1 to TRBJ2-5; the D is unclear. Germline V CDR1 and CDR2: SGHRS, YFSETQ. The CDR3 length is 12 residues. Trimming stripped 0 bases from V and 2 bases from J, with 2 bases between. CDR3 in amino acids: CASSLGQETQYF. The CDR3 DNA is TGCGCCAGCAGCTTGGGGCAAGAGACCCAGTACTTC.

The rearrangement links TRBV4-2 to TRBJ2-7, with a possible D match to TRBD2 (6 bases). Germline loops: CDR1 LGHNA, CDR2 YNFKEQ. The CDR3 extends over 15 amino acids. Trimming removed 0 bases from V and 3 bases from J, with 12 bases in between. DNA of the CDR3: TGTGCCAGCAGCCAAGATCTGCCGGGGGACTACGAGCAGTACTTC. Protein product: CASSQDLPGDYEQYF.

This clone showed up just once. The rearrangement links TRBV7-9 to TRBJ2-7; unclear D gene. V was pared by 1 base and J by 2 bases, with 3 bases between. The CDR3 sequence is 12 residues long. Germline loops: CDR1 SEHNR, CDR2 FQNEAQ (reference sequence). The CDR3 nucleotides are TGTGCCAGCAGCTTAGAAACCTACGAGCAGTACTTC. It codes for CASSLETYEQYF.

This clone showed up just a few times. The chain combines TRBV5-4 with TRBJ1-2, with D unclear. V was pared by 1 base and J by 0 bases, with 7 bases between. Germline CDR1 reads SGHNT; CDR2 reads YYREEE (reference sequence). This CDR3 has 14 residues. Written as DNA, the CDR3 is TGTGCCAGCAGCTTGAGGCAGACTAACTATGGCTACACCTTC. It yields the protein CASSLRQTNYGYTF. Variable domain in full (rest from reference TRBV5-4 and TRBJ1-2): ETGVTQSPTHLIKTRGQQVTLRCSSQSGHNTVSWYQQALGQGPQFIFQYYREEENGRGNFPPRFSGLQFPNYSSELNVNALELDDSALYLCASSLRQTNYGYTFGSGTRLTVV.

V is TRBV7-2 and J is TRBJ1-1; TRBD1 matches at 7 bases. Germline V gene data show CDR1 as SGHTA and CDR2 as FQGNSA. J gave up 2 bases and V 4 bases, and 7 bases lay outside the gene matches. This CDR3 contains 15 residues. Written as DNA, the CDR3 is TGTGCCAGCAGCTCAAGGGGGCCCCTCAACACTGAAGCTTTCTTT. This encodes CASSSRGPLNTEAFF.

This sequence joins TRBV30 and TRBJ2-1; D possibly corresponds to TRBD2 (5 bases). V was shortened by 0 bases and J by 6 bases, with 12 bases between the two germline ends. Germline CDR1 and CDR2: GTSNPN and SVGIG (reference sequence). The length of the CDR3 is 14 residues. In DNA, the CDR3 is TGTGCCTGGAGTGTCTGGCGGGTATCCAATGAGCAGTTCTTC. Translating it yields CAWSVWRVSNEQFF.